This T cell receptor beta chain emerged from a study of OX40 agonist ivuxolimab in advanced cancers. In the study overall: Participants, roughly 80% male, averaged 60 years of age, ranging from roughly 20 to 80.

The study's findings and limits: Dose levels from 0.1 to 3.0 mg/kg saw CD4+ and CD8+ blood T cells expand clonally by week 6. CD8+ T cells averaged more expanded clones than CD4+.

A remark on this clone: Its cognate antigen is unknown.

The V and J ends lost 0 bases and 6 bases, in that order; junction bases with no gene match: 7. This CDR3 spans 16 amino acids. CDR1 and CDR2 from the germline V gene are MNHEY and SMNVEV (reference sequence). Sequencing used immunoSEQ multiplex PCR; TCRdb keeps in-frame clones, though not all of them. The top ten clones hold about 0.55% of a sample with some 130,000 clones, 75% to 90% of them seen once. The receptor was derived from an adult with an advanced solid tumor such as melanoma, head and neck, liver or kidney cancer. This chain links TRBV27 with TRBJ1-2, with 10 bases that match TRBD1. The specimen comprised CD4+ or CD8+ T cells sorted from blood, sampled in a trial of the OX40 agonist ivuxolimab. The CDR3 loop is CASSLSPGQGSHGYTF. CDR3 sequence (DNA): TGTGCCAGCAGTTTATCCCCGGGACAGGGGAGCCATGGCTACACCTTC.